Following are 30 T cell receptor beta chains from one sample sequenced in a study of T-cell reconstitution after alpha-beta-depleted transplantation in children. During its preparation, the TCRbeta library received unique molecular identifiers. TCRdb recomputed calls from the PCR reads with MiXCR, one row per CDR3 protein. The data show about 420,000 distinct CDR3 sequences, 9.5% to 13% seen once. The sequencing used PBMCs from the stem cell graft donor, collected from the stem cell graft. The receptor set was obtained from a human donor who donated a stem cell graft to a child with acute myeloid leukemia.

The V gene is TRBV27, the J gene TRBJ2-1, with 9 bases that match TRBD1. The CDR3 sequence is 15 residues long. From germline, CDR1 is MNHEY and CDR2 SMNVEV (reference sequence). The V and J ends lost 4 bases and 8 bases, in that order; junction bases with no gene match: 9. The CDR3 DNA reads as TGTGCCAGCAGTTCCCGGACAGGGGTATCGCATGAGCAGTTCTTC. Protein sequence: CASSSRTGVSHEQFF.

This clonotype showed up just a few times. The chain couples TRBV20-1 to TRBJ2-3; D is undetermined. Germline CDR1 reads DFQATT; CDR2 reads SNEGSKA (reference sequence). Between the trimmed V and J ends, which lost 4 bases and 0 bases, there was a span of 14 bases. The CDR3 contains 15 residues. The CDR3 is CSAISDLRSTDTQYF. The CDR3 nucleotides are TGCAGTGCTATATCGGACCTTAGGAGCACAGATACGCAGTATTTT.

This CDR3 is CASSFASTNEKLFF. CDR3 nucleotides: TGCGCCAGCAGCTTTGCCTCAACTAATGAAAAACTGTTTTTT. This sequence joins TRBV5-1 and TRBJ1-4, with D unresolved. The CDR3 contains 14 residues. Germline V gene data show CDR1 as SGHRS and CDR2 as YFSETQ. V was clipped by 2 bases and J by 0 bases, with 5 bases between them.

This clonotype appeared a few times. The gene calls are TRBV5-1 and TRBJ2-1; D tentatively reads TRBD1 or TRBD2 (5 bases each). Germline V gene data show CDR1 as SGHRS and CDR2 as YFSETQ. Between the trimmed V and J ends, which lost 0 bases and 5 bases, there was a span of 12 bases. This CDR3 has 15 residues. The DNA of the CDR3 is TGCGCCAGCAGCTTGGTGGGGCTCGGGGACAATGAGCAGTTCTTC. This encodes CASSLVGLGDNEQFF. Variable domain in full (rest from reference TRBV5-1 and TRBJ2-1): KAGVTQTPRYLIKTRGQQVTLSCSPISGHRSVSWYQQTPGQGLQFLFEYFSETQRNKGNFPGRFSGRQFSNSRSEMNVSTLELGDSALYLCASSLVGLGDNEQFFGPGTRLTVL.

This clonotype was counted ten times or more. The rearrangement uses TRBV3-1 and TRBJ1-3; D uncertain. The V gene's germline CDR1 is LGHDT and CDR2 YNNKEL (reference sequence). The CDR3 length is 14 residues. V was pared by 3 bases and J by 0 bases, with 6 bases between. CDR3 in amino acids: CASSQTSSGNTIYF. The CDR3 bases are TGTGCCAGCAGCCAGACAAGCTCTGGAAACACCATATATTTT.

The table lists this clonotype with a few counts. The chain links TRBV27 to TRBJ2-1; D remains ambiguous. V shed 3 bases and J shed 5 bases, with 8 bases lying between them. This CDR3 is built from 13 residues. Germline loops: CDR1 MNHEY, CDR2 SMNVEV (reference sequence). CDR3 in amino acids: CASSFDANNEQFF. CDR3 DNA: TGTGCCAGCAGTTTCGACGCTAACAATGAGCAGTTCTTC.

This clonotype came up many times. The chain has TRBV9 and TRBJ2-5; D may be TRBD2 (5 bases). This CDR3 is 15 amino acids long. Trimming left V 0 bases short and J 7 bases short, with 16 bases between. Germline V CDR1 and CDR2: SGDLS, YYNGEE. CDR3 sequence reads: CASSVDAGALTTQYF. The CDR3, as DNA: TGTGCCAGCAGCGTAGATGCGGGCGCCCTAACGACCCAGTACTTC.

The V call is TRBV6-1, the J call TRBJ2-1, with D unresolved. Per germline, CDR1 MNHNS and CDR2 SASEGT. V gave up 6 bases and J gave up 14 bases, with 20 bases separating them. The CDR3 contains 13 residues. CDR3 DNA: TGTGCCAGCAGCCTCCCTTTGGGTGGCAAGGAGTTCTTC. This codes for CASSLPLGGKEFF.

This clonotype came up many times. The CDR3 protein is CASSLLAGTLQETQYF. The CDR3 bases are TGTGCCAGCAGCCTATTAGCGGGAACACTCCAAGAGACCCAGTACTTC. The chain joins TRBV7-2 to TRBJ2-5, with 8 bases lining up with TRBD2. The germline CDR1 and CDR2 sequences are SGHTA and FQGNSA. CDR3 length: 16 residues. V gave up 5 bases and J gave up 1 base; unmatched junction bases: 9.

This clonotype was detected only a few times. V usage is TRBV6-5 and J usage is TRBJ2-3, with D unresolved. Germline V gives CDR1 MNHEY, CDR2 SVGAGI. The CDR3 has 13 residues. V was cut by 0 bases and J by 6 bases, with 7 bases left in between. Written as DNA, the CDR3 is TGTGCCAGCAGTTACTCGACGGGTGATACGCAGTATTTT. Amino acids: CASSYSTGDTQYF.

This clonotype was detected only a few times. The genes are TRBV20-1 and TRBJ1-1; D call uncertain. Per the germline V gene, CDR1 is DFQATT and CDR2 is SNEGSKA (reference sequence). The CDR3 totals 11 residues. The V gene lost 5 bases and the J gene lost 4 bases, with 8 bases spanning the gap. The CDR3, as DNA: TGCAGTGCTGCCTTTGGCACTGAAGCTTTCTTT. This encodes CSAAFGTEAFF.

J is TRBJ2-5 and V is TRBV5-1; D assignment may be TRBD1 or TRBD2 (6 bases each). This CDR3 contains 16 residues. Germline V gene lookup returns CDR1 SGHRS and CDR2 YFSETQ. The V end was cut by 2 bases, the J end by 0 bases, with 14 bases between. CDR3 bases: TGCGCCAGCAGCTTAGGGGGGATTCGAGACCAAGAGACCCAGTACTTC. Its translation: CASSLGGIRDQETQYF.

This clonotype was observed a handful of times. The gene calls are TRBV5-1 and TRBJ1-4; no clear D. The CDR3 runs 18 residues. CDR1 SGHRS and CDR2 YFSETQ come from the germline V gene. Trimming took off 0 bases at V and 8 bases at J, with 23 bases between the two ends. This chain's CDR3 is CASSLGPEEGLMGEKLFF. The DNA for the CDR3 is TGCGCCAGCAGCTTGGGACCGGAGGAGGGCTTAATGGGGGAAAAACTGTTTTTT.

This clonotype was counted only a few times. This chain connects TRBV29-1 to TRBJ1-5, with 8 bases that match TRBD1. The CDR3 is 13 amino acids. The germline CDR1 and CDR2 sequences are SQVTM and ANQGSEA. The V gene end was trimmed by 4 bases and the J gene end by 6 bases; junction bases not matched to a gene: 5. This chain's CDR3 is CSVADRGGQPQHF. CDR3 sequence (DNA): TGCAGCGTTGCCGACAGGGGCGGTCAGCCCCAGCATTTT. Looking up the rest from reference TRBV29-1 and TRBJ1-5 gives the full variable domain: SAVISQKPSRDICQRGTSLTIQCQVDSQVTMMFWYRQQPGQSLTLIATANQGSEATYESGFVIDKFPISRPNLTFSTLTVSNMSPEDSSIYLCSVADRGGQPQHFGDGTRLSIL.

This clonotype was detected only a few times. The CDR3 is CSASTGTGDYEQYF. The DNA for the CDR3 is TGCAGTGCTAGCACCGGAACGGGGGACTACGAGCAGTACTTC. This sequence joins TRBV20-1 and TRBJ2-7, with TRBD2 as a possible D gene (6 bases). Germline V gives CDR1 DFQATT, CDR2 SNEGSKA (reference sequence). V gave up 3 bases and J gave up 3 bases, with 15 bases separating them. The CDR3 runs 14 residues.

The chain couples TRBV20-1 to TRBJ2-5; possibly TRBD1 or TRBD2 for D (5 bases each). Trimming took 6 bases from V and 3 from J, leaving 17 bases between them. Germline loops: CDR1 DFQATT, CDR2 SNEGSKA (reference sequence). The CDR3 consists of 14 residues. CDR3 nucleotide sequence: TGCAGTGCGGGACCTCCGGAGCTTAAAGAGACCCAGTACTTC. Its translation: CSAGPPELKETQYF.

This clonotype was detected many times. The chain couples TRBV5-1 to TRBJ2-2; D call uncertain. This CDR3 has 16 residues. The V end was cut by 0 bases, the J end by 2 bases, with 11 bases between. In germline, CDR1 is SGHRS, CDR2 YFSETQ. In DNA form, the CDR3 reads TGCGCCAGCAGCTTGGATGGGTCCCTCAACACCGGGGAGCTGTTTTTT. Its protein is CASSLDGSLNTGELFF.

This clonotype has a handful of counts. The gene calls are TRBV6-1 and TRBJ2-7, with 10 bases aligning to TRBD2. J gave up 3 bases and V 4 bases, and 6 bases lay outside the gene matches. The CDR3 contains 15 residues. Germline assignment: CDR1 MNHNS and CDR2 SASEGT. The CDR3 DNA is TGTGCCAGCAGTGGATCCGGGACTAGCGTCTACGAGCAGTACTTC. This encodes CASSGSGTSVYEQYF.

The chain employs TRBV10-3 and TRBJ1-4; the D gene is possibly TRBD1 (6 bases). Germline loops: CDR1 ENHRY, CDR2 SYGVKD. With 2 bases removed from V and 5 bases from J, the gap between germline ends came to 9 bases. This CDR3 spans 14 amino acids. The CDR3 DNA follows: TGTGCCATCAGTGAGACAGGGTTGAATGAAAAACTGTTTTTT. As protein: CAISETGLNEKLFF.

This clonotype was seen many times. The chain couples TRBV5-1 to TRBJ2-1; no definite D call. The CDR3 spans 13 residues. Germline V gene lookup returns CDR1 SGHRS and CDR2 YFSETQ. V lost 7 bases, J lost 9 bases, and 17 bases lay in between. CDR3 in DNA: TGCGCCAGCTCGATGATAACTATCGGTGAGCAGTTCTTC. Protein: CASSMITIGEQFF.

The V call is TRBV6-4, the J call TRBJ2-1; D remains unclear. This CDR3 has 14 amino acids. Germline-derived CDR1 and CDR2 are MRHNA and SNTAGT. V lost 3 bases, J lost 10 bases, and 16 bases lay in between. CDR3 region: CASSEGTGAEEQFF. The DNA of the CDR3 is TGTGCCAGCAGTGAGGGTACGGGTGCGGAGGAGCAGTTCTTC.

The rearrangement joins TRBV4-2 to TRBJ1-5; D remains ambiguous. V was cut by 1 base and J by 6 bases, with 7 bases left in between. CDR1 and CDR2 from the germline V gene are LGHNA and YNFKEQ. There are 13 residues in the CDR3. The CDR3 loop reads CASSQGSIQPQHF. CDR3 coding DNA: TGTGCCAGCAGCCAAGGGTCTATTCAGCCCCAGCATTTT.

The V gene is TRBV6-6, the J gene TRBJ1-2; a weak D match, TRBD1 (6 bases). This CDR3 contains 10 residues. Germline V lookup: CDR1 MNHNY, CDR2 SVGAGI (reference sequence). The CDR3 nucleotides are TGTGCGAGTGGGGACATCGGCTACACCTTC. Its translation: CASGDIGYTF.

This clonotype was seen ten or more times. This sequence joins TRBV11-2 and TRBJ1-1; no firm D call. The V end lost 2 bases, the J end lost 1 base, and 5 bases lay between the germline ends. CDR3 length equals 13 residues. CDR1 and CDR2 (germline): SGHAT, FQNNGV. The DNA for the CDR3 is TGTGCCAGCAGCTTAAGTACGAACACTGAAGCTTTCTTT. Encoded protein: CASSLSTNTEAFF.

This clonotype was seen ten or more times. The chain employs TRBV18 and TRBJ2-1; 8 bases fit TRBD2. V trimming: 6 bases; J trimming: 2 bases; junction bases outside the gene matches: 3. The CDR3 totals 14 residues. Germline V gene data show CDR1 as KGHSH and CDR2 as LQKENI. The CDR3 protein is CASSLAGTYNEQFF. CDR3 coding DNA: TGTGCCAGCTCTCTAGCGGGTACCTACAATGAGCAGTTCTTC.

The chain is built from TRBV20-1 and TRBJ2-1; TRBD1 aligns across 8 bases. Trimming took 6 bases from V and 4 from J; bases not matched to a gene: 8. Looked up from germline, CDR1 is DFQATT and CDR2 is SNEGSKA (reference sequence). The CDR3 sequence is 14 residues long. The CDR3 here is CSAVGGQDYNEQFF. In DNA, the CDR3 is TGCAGTGCCGTCGGGGGACAGGATTACAATGAGCAGTTCTTC.

The gene calls are TRBV5-1 and TRBJ2-5; 9 bases line up with TRBD1. V shed 6 bases, J shed 1 base, and the junction held 7 bases outside the gene matches. Germline CDR1 and CDR2: SGHRS and YFSETQ. The CDR3 totals 15 residues. Here the CDR3 DNA reads TGCGCCAGCACGCTACAGGGGGCTTTCCAAGAGACCCAGTACTTC. Its translation: CASTLQGAFQETQYF.

The chain is built from TRBV19 and TRBJ1-2, with D perhaps matching TRBD1 (5 bases). The V end was cut by 6 bases, the J end by 3 bases, with 14 bases between. CDR1 LNHDA and CDR2 SQIVND come from the germline V gene (reference sequence). The CDR3 is made up of 14 amino acids. The chain's CDR3 is CASRFQGFDYGYTF. The CDR3 DNA sequence: TGTGCCAGTAGGTTCCAGGGCTTTGACTATGGCTACACCTTC.

This clonotype was detected many times. The rearrangement links TRBV7-3 to TRBJ2-7; D remains ambiguous. Trimming left V 2 bases short and J 6 bases short, with 11 bases between. Germline lookup yields CDR1 SGHTA and CDR2 FQGTGA. The CDR3 has 13 residues. CDR3 DNA: TGTGCCAGCAGCTTAGGACCCTCGGGCGAGCAGTACTTC. Translation: CASSLGPSGEQYF.

V usage is TRBV29-1 and J usage is TRBJ1-2; the D gene is possibly TRBD1 (6 bases). V was pared by 3 bases and J by 4 bases, with 12 bases between. Germline values: CDR1 SQVTM, CDR2 ANQGSEA. This CDR3 comprises 13 residues. The CDR3 loop is CSVDMGGFYGYTF. The CDR3 bases are TGCAGCGTTGATATGGGGGGCTTCTATGGCTACACCTTC.